This T cell receptor (beta chain) was found in a study of T cell responses to AZD1222 COVID-19 vaccine. Findings and limits, study-wide: Spike-specific TCR breadth and depth were elevated following two AZD1222 doses. Among AZD1222 vaccinees, only six or seven were seropositive at baseline.

Repertoires were generated with immunoSEQ multiplex PCR, while TCRdb's copy carries only in-frame clones and drops some. This sample has around 87,000 clones, with around 89% found just once. This CDR3 is 14 amino acids long. CDR1 and CDR2 from the germline V gene are SGHKS and YYEKEE (reference sequence). Trimming took off 4 bases at V and 3 bases at J, with 13 bases between the two ends. Comment on this clone: What it binds is not known.

The sample here was peripheral blood, taken 28 days after the second AZD1222 dose. The rearrangement uses TRBV5-5 and TRBJ1-1; D is undetermined. The receptor was derived from an adult who received the AZD1222 COVID-19 vaccine. The CDR3 nucleotides are TGTGCCAGCAGCCCCGACATGAGTCACACTGAAGCTTTCTTT. It is translated as CASSPDMSHTEAFF.